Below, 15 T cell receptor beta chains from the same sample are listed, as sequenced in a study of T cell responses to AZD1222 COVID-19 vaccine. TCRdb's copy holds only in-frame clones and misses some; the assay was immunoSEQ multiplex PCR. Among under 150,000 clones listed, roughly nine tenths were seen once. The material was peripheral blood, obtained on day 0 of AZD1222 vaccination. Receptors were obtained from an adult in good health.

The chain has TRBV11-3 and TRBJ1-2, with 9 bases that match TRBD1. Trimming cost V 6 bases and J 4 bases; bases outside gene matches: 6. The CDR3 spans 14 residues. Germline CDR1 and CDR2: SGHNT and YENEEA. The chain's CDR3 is CASRSGTGTYGYTF. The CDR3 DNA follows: TGTGCCAGCAGATCCGGGACAGGGACCTATGGCTACACCTTC.

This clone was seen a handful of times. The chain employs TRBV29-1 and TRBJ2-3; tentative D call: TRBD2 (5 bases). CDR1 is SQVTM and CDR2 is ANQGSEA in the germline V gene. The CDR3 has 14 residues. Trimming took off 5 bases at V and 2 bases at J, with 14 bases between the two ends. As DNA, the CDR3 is TGCAGCGTTTCTGGACTCCTCCTCACAGATACGCAGTATTTT. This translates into CSVSGLLLTDTQYF.

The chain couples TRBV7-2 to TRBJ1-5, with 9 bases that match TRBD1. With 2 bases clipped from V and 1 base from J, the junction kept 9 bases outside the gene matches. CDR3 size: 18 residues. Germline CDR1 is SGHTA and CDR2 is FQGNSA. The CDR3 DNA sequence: TGTGCCAGCAGCTTAACGGGACAGGGAGTACCGAGCAATCAGCCCCAGCATTTT. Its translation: CASSLTGQGVPSNQPQHF.

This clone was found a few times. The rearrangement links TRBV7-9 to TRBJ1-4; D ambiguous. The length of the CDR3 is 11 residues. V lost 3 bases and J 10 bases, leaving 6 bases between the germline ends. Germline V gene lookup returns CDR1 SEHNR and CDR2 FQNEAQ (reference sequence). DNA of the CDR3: TGTGCCAGCAGCTTGTTCGGAAAACTGTTTTTT. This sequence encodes CASSLFGKLFF.

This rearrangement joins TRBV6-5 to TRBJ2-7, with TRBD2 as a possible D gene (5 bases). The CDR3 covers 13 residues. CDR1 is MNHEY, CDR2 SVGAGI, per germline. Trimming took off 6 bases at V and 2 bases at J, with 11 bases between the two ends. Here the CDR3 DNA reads TGTGCCAGCAGCGCCAGCGGCACCTACGAGCAGTACTTC. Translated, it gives CASSASGTYEQYF.

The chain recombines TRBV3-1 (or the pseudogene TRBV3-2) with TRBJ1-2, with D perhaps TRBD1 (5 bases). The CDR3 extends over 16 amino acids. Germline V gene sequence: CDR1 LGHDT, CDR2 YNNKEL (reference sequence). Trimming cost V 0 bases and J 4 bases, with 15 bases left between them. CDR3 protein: CASSQDPQGAGYGYTF. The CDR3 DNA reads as TGTGCCAGCAGCCAAGACCCCCAGGGAGCGGGCTATGGCTACACCTTC.

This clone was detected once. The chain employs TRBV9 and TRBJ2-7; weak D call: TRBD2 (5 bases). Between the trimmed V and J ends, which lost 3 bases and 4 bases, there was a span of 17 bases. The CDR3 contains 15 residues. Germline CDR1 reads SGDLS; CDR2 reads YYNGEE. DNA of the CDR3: TGTGCCAGCAGCGGAAACCGGGATTTCCCTTACGAGCAGTACTTC. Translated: CASSGNRDFPYEQYF.

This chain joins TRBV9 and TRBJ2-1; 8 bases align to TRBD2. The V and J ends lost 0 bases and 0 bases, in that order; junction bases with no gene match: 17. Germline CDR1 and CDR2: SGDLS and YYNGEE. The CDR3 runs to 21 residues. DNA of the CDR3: TGTGCCAGCAGCGTAGGCATCGGATACGGGAGGGTACTCACCTCCTACAATGAGCAGTTCTTC. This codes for CASSVGIGYGRVLTSYNEQFF.

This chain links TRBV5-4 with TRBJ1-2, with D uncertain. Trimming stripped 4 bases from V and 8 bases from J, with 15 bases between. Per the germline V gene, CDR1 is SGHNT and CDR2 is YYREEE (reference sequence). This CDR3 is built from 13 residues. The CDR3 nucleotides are TGTGCCAGCAGCCCGGAGGGTATGCGGGGCTACACCTTC. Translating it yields CASSPEGMRGYTF.

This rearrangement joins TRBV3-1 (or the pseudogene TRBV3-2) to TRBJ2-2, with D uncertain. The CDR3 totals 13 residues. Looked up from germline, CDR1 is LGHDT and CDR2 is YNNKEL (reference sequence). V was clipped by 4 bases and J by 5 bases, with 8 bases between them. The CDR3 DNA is TGTGCCAGCAGCCGTCTAGAGACCGGGGAGCTGTTTTTT. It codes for CASSRLETGELFF.

The CDR3: CASSPSPGFEAQYF. CDR3 nucleotides: TGCGCCAGCAGCCCTTCACCGGGGTTCGAGGCGCAGTATTTT. The J gene is TRBJ2-3, the V gene TRBV5-1, with D perhaps matching TRBD2 (5 bases). Germline lookup yields CDR1 SGHRS and CDR2 YFSETQ. The CDR3 sequence is 14 residues long. The ends were cut back, 4 bases at V and 10 bases at J, with 19 bases in the middle.

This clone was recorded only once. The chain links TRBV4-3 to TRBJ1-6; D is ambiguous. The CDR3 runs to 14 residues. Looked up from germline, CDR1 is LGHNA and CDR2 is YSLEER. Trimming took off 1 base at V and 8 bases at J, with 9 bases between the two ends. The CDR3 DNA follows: TGCGCCAGCAGCCAAGCAACGGTAGATTCACCCCTCCACTTT. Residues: CASSQATVDSPLHF.

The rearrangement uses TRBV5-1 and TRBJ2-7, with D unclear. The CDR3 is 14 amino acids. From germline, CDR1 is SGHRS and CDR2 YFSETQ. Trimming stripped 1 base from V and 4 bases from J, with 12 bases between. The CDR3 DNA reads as TGCGCCAGCAGCTTGACCCCCCTGGCATACGAGCAGTACTTC. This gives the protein CASSLTPLAYEQYF. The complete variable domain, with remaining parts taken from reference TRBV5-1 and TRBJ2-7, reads KAGVTQTPRYLIKTRGQQVTLSCSPISGHRSVSWYQQTPGQGLQFLFEYFSETQRNKGNFPGRFSGRQFSNSRSEMNVSTLELGDSALYLCASSLTPLAYEQYFGPGTRLTVT.

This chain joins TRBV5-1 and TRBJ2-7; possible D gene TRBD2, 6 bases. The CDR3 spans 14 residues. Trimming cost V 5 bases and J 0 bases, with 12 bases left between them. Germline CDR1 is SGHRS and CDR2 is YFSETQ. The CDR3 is CASSGGSASYEQYF. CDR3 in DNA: TGCGCCAGCAGTGGGGGGTCGGCCTCCTACGAGCAGTACTTC.

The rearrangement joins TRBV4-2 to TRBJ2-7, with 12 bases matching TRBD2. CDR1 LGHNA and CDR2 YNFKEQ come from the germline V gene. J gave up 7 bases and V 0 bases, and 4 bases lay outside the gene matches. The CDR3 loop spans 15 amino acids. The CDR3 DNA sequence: TGTGCCAGCAGCCAAGATCCTAGCGGGGGGGATGAGCAGTACTTC. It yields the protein CASSQDPSGGDEQYF.